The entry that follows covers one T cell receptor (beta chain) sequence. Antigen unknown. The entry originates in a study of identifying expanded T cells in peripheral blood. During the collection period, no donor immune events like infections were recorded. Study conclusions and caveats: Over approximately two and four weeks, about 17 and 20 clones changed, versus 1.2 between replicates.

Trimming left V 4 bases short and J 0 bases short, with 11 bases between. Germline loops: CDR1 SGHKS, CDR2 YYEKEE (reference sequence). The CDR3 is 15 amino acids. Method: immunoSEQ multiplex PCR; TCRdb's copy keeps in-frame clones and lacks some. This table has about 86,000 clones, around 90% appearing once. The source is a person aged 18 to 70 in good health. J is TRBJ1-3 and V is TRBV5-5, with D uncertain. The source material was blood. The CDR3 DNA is TGTGCCAGCAGCCTAGGGCGGAGCTCTGGAAACACCATATATTTT. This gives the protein CASSLGRSSGNTIYF. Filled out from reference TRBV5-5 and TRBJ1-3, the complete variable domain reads DAGVTQSPTHLIKTRGQQVTLRCSPISGHKSVSWYQQVLGQGPQFIFQYYEKEERGRGNFPDRFSARQFPNYSSELNVNALLLGDSALYLCASSLGRSSGNTIYFGEGSWLTVV.